The 15 T cell receptor beta chains listed next were all sequenced from one sample in a study of OX40 agonist ivuxolimab in advanced cancers. This table comes from immunoSEQ multiplex PCR, and its TCRdb copy is limited to in-frame clones, with some not included. The table lists around 79,000 clones, about 90% of them singletons. The sample here was CD4+ or CD8+ T cells sorted from blood, taken in a trial of the OX40 agonist ivuxolimab. Every receptor here comes from an adult with an advanced solid tumor such as melanoma, head and neck, liver or kidney cancer.

The chain links TRBV2 to TRBJ1-5; TRBD1 matches 9 bases. The germline CDR1 and CDR2 sequences are SNHLY and FYNNEI. CDR3 length: 13 residues. V was clipped by 7 bases and J by 4 bases; unmatched bases: 2. The CDR3 coding sequence is TGTGCCAGCACGGACAGGGGTAATCAGCCCCAGCATTTT. This encodes CASTDRGNQPQHF. Variable domain in full (rest from reference TRBV2 and TRBJ1-5): EPEVTQTPSHQVTQMGQEVILRCVPISNHLYFYWYRQILGQKVEFLVSFYNNEISEKSEIFDDQFSVERPDGSNFTLKIRSTKLEDSAMYFCASTDRGNQPQHFGDGTRLSIL.

This clone has only one observation. The rearrangement uses TRBV6-5 and TRBJ1-2, with D hard to call. CDR3 length: 15 amino acids. CDR1 and CDR2 (germline): MNHEY, SVGAGI. Trimming removed 2 bases at V and 7 bases at J, with 17 bases between. The DNA for the CDR3 is TGTGCCAGCAGTTACGCCGGACCGGCGTCTAGTGGCTACACCTTC. This sequence encodes CASSYAGPASSGYTF.

Comments on this clone: A junction boundary mismatches the germline segment, possibly from a read error. The rearrangement uses TRBV5-1 and TRBJ1-5, with D maybe TRBD1 (5 bases). Germline V gene sequence: CDR1 SGHRS, CDR2 YFSETQ. This CDR3 has 16 amino acids. The CDR3 region is CASSLEGTDSNQPQHF. CDR3 bases: TGTGCCAGCAGCTTGGAAGGGACGGATAGCAATCAGCCCCAGCATTTT.

This clone occurred a few times. The chain couples TRBV5-1 to TRBJ2-5; D gene uncertain. Germline V gene lookup returns CDR1 SGHRS and CDR2 YFSETQ. The length of the CDR3 is 14 residues. Trimming removed 4 bases at V and 1 base at J, with 11 bases between. CDR3 bases: TGCGCCAGCAGCGACGCTAGAACCCAAGAGACCCAGTACTTC. Its translation: CASSDARTQETQYF.

The rearrangement joins TRBV28 to TRBJ1-5; D uncertain. CDR3 length: 12 residues. Germline lookup yields CDR1 MDHEN and CDR2 SYDVKM. Trimming removed 5 bases at V and 5 bases at J, with 7 bases between. The DNA for the CDR3 is TGTGCCAGCAGTGAGAGTGATCAGCCCCAGCATTTT. This codes for CASSESDQPQHF.

The chain recombines TRBV6-5 with TRBJ1-1; D is uncertain. V lost 0 bases, J lost 2 bases, and 10 bases lay in between. Germline loops: CDR1 MNHEY, CDR2 SVGAGI. The CDR3 spans 15 residues. CDR3 residues: CASSYSWESNTEAFF. The DNA of the CDR3 is TGTGCCAGCAGTTACTCGTGGGAGAGTAACACTGAAGCTTTCTTT.

The V call is TRBV5-1, the J call TRBJ2-2, with D perhaps TRBD2 (6 bases). The CDR3 totals 15 residues. The germline V and J ends were trimmed by 7 bases and 0 bases, with 13 bases remaining between them. Germline-derived CDR1 and CDR2 are SGHRS and YFSETQ. The CDR3 loop is CASRGGATNTGELFF. The CDR3 nucleotides read TGCGCCAGCCGGGGCGGGGCCACGAACACCGGGGAGCTGTTTTTT.

This rearrangement joins TRBV30 to TRBJ1-3; D unclear. Germline values: CDR1 GTSNPN, CDR2 SVGIG (reference sequence). This CDR3 spans 12 amino acids. V lost 2 bases and J 4 bases, leaving 6 bases between the germline ends. The CDR3 bases are TGTGCCTGGAGTCCTGGGGGAAACACCATATATTTT. This sequence encodes CAWSPGGNTIYF.

In regard to this clone: One end of the junction is discordant with germline, which a read error may explain. In DNA form, the CDR3 reads TGTGCCAGCTCACCAAGGGGACCGCCCCAAGGGACCCAGTACTTC. Translating gives CASSPRGPPQGTQYF. The chain couples TRBV18 to TRBJ2-5; TRBD1 or TRBD2 may be the D gene (5 bases each). CDR1 is KGHSH and CDR2 is LQKENI in the germline V gene. The CDR3 sequence is 15 residues long.

This clone was seen a single time. V is TRBV1 and J is TRBJ2-7; TRBD2 was called by the table and not checked on the DNA. TRBV1 has pseudogene status. The CDR3 is 13 amino acids. CDR3 protein: CTSQSGDSYEQYF. The CDR3 DNA reads TGCACCAGCCAAAGCGGAGACTCCTACGAGCAGTACTTC.

This chain uses TRBV5-6 with TRBJ2-7; no reliable D call. Germline V gene lookup returns CDR1 SGHDT and CDR2 YYEEEE. Trimming removed 2 bases from V and 6 bases from J, with 6 bases in between. The CDR3 covers 11 residues. The CDR3 region is CASSFSGEQYF. CDR3 sequence (DNA): TGTGCCAGCAGCTTCTCCGGCGAGCAGTACTTC.

The chain combines TRBV9 with TRBJ2-2, with a tentative D call TRBD2 (6 bases). Germline lookup yields CDR1 SGDLS and CDR2 YYNGEE. V gave up 2 bases and J gave up 2 bases, with 19 bases separating them. This CDR3 spans 18 amino acids. CDR3: CASSVLNVFGGNTGELFF. CDR3 DNA: TGTGCCAGCAGCGTCCTCAATGTGTTCGGGGGTAACACCGGGGAGCTGTTTTTT.

The V and J genes are TRBV28 and TRBJ2-5, with D tentatively TRBD1 (6 bases). The CDR3 is made up of 15 amino acids. CDR1 is MDHEN and CDR2 is SYDVKM in the germline V gene. V was trimmed by 4 bases and J by 7 bases, leaving 19 bases between them. The CDR3 loop is CASSSVDRAQATQYF. The CDR3 DNA reads TGTGCCAGCAGTTCCGTGGACAGAGCTCAGGCGACCCAGTACTTC.

The chain carries TRBV4-2 and TRBJ2-7, with 8 nucleotides matching TRBD2. Germline CDR1 and CDR2: LGHNA and YNFKEQ. V gave up 1 base and J gave up 4 bases; unmatched junction bases: 6. The CDR3 consists of 15 residues. The CDR3 region is CASSQAAGAQYEQYF. As DNA, the CDR3 is TGTGCCAGCAGCCAAGCAGCGGGGGCCCAATACGAGCAGTACTTC.

A note on this clone: No conserved phenylalanine or tryptophan ends this CDR3, so it is likely a read error. The rearrangement uses TRBV5-4 and TRBJ1-1; D gene ambiguous. The length of the CDR3 is 14 residues. The V and J ends lost 0 bases and 2 bases respectively, with 8 bases between them. The germline gives CDR1 SGHNT, CDR2 YYREEE (reference sequence). CDR3 coding DNA: TGTGCCAGCAGCTTGGCGCAGCGAAACACTGAAGCTTTCTCT. Translation: CASSLAQRNTEAFS.